This T cell receptor beta chain was obtained from a study of CD8+ T cells in alopecia areata (dated by TCRdb to the late 2010s). For the study in its entirety: The treated patients, all with moderate-to-severe alopecia areata, were enrolled in an open-label pilot trial of oral tofacitinib given at 5 to 10 mg twice daily. TCRbeta CDR3 regions were amplified by immunoSEQ multiplex PCR using 35 Vbeta forward and 13 Jbeta reverse primers. In both human patients and the C3H/HeJ mouse model, the study applied high-throughput TCRbeta sequencing to look at T cell clonal expansion in alopecia areata. Scalp clonality was compared across normal scalp (n=4), patchy alopecia areata scalp (n=8), and alopecia totalis/universalis scalp (n=8). Tofacitinib was administered for 6 to 18 months, and 6 months of follow-up off drug were then conducted to assess delayed response and recurrence. RNA came from the PAXgene miRNA kit for fixed scalp, the miRNeasy kit for PBMCs, and the RNeasy kit for mouse skin. Tofacitinib-treated patients had biopsies at baseline and at 4 and 24 weeks of treatment, with a later scalp biopsy in several patients. On the human side, TCRbeta sequencing was run on scalp tissue and on sorted CD4+ and CD8+ peripheral blood T cells from healthy controls and from alopecia areata patients with either patchy or totalis/universalis disease. Overall study outcomes, separate from this receptor: Compared with mice, TCR sequences shared between patients were less clear, possibly partly because of HLA diversity across the patient population. Scalp TCR repertoire analysis is complicated because resident alphabeta T cells in normal human skin are also sequenced, whereas mouse skin is dominated by gammadelta T cells. Higher clonality and more expanded CD8+ clones were observed in lesional scalp than in normal scalp, particularly in alopecia totalis/universalis, a finding suggestive of antigenic drive.

About this clone itself: What this receptor recognizes is not known. Base qualities were left out, and no much larger clone turns up one base away.

Libraries came from the immunoSEQ multiplex PCR assay. RNA was extracted from all samples and reverse transcribed into cDNA as template for TCR sequencing. SuperScript III was used for first-strand cDNA synthesis, primed with a 2:1 mix of oligo-dT and random hexamers. Amplification bias was assessed with a synthetic immune receptor repertoire, and residual bias was removed computationally. In the original analysis: Raw reads were preprocessed to remove errors, and CDR3 was defined by IMGT conventions from the conserved cysteine to phenylalanine. Clonality was computed by normalizing Shannon entropy by log2 of the number of productive unique TCRs and subtracting the result from 1. Scalp TCRbeta sequences were cross-referenced with sorted blood CD4 and CD8 repertoires so that the CD4 or CD8 identity of scalp clones could be inferred. Imported from immuneACCESS, the table was reduced by TCRdb to in-frame sequences with V and J called. These copies leave out some clones; in studies compared against another copy, an unresolved V gene accounts for under half, and the cause of the remainder is not known. That table gives V, J and clone size, and the DNA gave D and trimming. In all, the sample holds 170,000 or so clones, and 50% to 70% of those were seen once. The leading ten clones occupy about 1.5% of the sample.

The time point label, read with the paper, signifies: baseline before oral tofacitinib. From alopecia areata patients, peripheral blood was collected along with lesional scalp punch biopsies. PBMCs were isolated by density centrifugation and stained for CD3, CD4 and CD8, and CD4+ and CD8+ T cells were sorted on a FACSAria. The cysteine opens and the phenylalanine closes a CDR3 of 13 amino acids. Just the 39-base CDR3 DNA is kept, in frame starting at base 1. V is reduced by 5 bases and J by 3 bases, leaving a spacing of 11 bases between them. From a lookup of the germline V gene (reference sequence), CDR1 and CDR2 are MNHEY and SMNVEV.

Recombination joined TRBV27 with TRBJ2-7; TRBD1 is possibly the D segment (5 matching bases). Here the sequenced sample was CD4+ T cells sorted from blood, taken at week 0. The receptor was derived from a human donor with alopecia areata. The CDR3 in this case is CASSTGRDYEQYF. The DNA reads TGTGCCAGCAGTACTGGCAGGGACTACGAGCAGTACTTC.